A selection of T cell receptor beta chains follows, all from one sample in a study of Ad26.COV2.S vaccination and SARS-CoV-2 variants. Only in-frame clones appear in the TCRdb table, and some are missing; sequencing was by immunoSEQ multiplex PCR. The data contain 300,000 to 400,000 clones, around nine tenths of them singletons. Specimen: peripheral blood, collected in a trial of Ad26.COV2.S vaccine versus placebo. The receptors were sampled from a person between 18 and 65 years old who received the Ad26.COV2.S COVID-19 vaccine or a placebo. Each CDR3 is given with its conserved first and last residue.

v_call: TRBV5-8; cdr3_aa: CASSLTGIRSYEQYF
v_call: TRBV7-9; cdr3_aa: CASSLGGTETLSYGYTF
v_call: TRBV4-1; cdr3_aa: CASSQATGQRYEKLFF
v_call: TRBV7-9; cdr3_aa: CASSPAGGRTDTQYF
v_call: TRBV7-6; cdr3_aa: CASSLAPQGNNSPLHF
v_call: TRBV4-1; cdr3_aa: CASSQRILQGSGNTIYF
v_call: TRBV27; cdr3_aa: CASSAAGLAFF
v_call: TRBV2; cdr3_aa: CASSELGVGALNEQFF
v_call: TRBV7-9; cdr3_aa: CASSLRPRLAGEETQYF
v_call: TRBV5-5; cdr3_aa: CASSFRDAAGDGYTF
v_call: TRBV27; cdr3_aa: CASSATGHGLDEQYF
v_call: TRBV19; cdr3_aa: CASSIGWGGNQPQHF
v_call: TRBV7-2; cdr3_aa: CASSLSGTGRTGELFF
v_call: TRBV10-1; cdr3_aa: CASRDKQNSPLHF
v_call: TRBV11-3; cdr3_aa: CASSSGLSGEWGNEQFF
v_call: TRBV7-2; cdr3_aa: CASSTWTGEETQYF